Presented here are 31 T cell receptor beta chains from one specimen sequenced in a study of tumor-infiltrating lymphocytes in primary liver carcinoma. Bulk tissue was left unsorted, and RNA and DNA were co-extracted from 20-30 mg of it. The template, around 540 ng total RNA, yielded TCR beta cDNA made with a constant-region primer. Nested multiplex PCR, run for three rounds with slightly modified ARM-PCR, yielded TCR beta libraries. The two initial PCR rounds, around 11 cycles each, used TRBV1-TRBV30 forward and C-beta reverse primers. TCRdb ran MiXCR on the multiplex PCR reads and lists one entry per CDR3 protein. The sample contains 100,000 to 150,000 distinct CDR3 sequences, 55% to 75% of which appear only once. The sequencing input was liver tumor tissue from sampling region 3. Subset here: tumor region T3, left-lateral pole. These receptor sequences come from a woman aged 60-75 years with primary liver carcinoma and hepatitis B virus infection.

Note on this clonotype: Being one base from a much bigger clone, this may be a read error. This CDR3 is CANSPLDHGRYEQYF. CDR3 sequence (DNA): TGCGCCAACAGCCCCCTGGATCACGGGAGATACGAGCAGTACTTC. This chain joins TRBV4-1 and TRBJ2-7; tentatively, D is TRBD2 (6 bases). CDR1 is MGHRA and CDR2 is YSYEKL in the germline V gene. The CDR3 is 15 residues long.

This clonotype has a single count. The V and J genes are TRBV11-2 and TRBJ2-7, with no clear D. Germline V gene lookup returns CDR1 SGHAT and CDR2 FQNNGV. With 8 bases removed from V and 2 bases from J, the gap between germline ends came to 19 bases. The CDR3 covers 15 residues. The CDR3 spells CASCPPKAATYEQYF. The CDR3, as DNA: TGTGCCAGCTGTCCCCCTAAAGCTGCAACCTACGAGCAGTACTTC.

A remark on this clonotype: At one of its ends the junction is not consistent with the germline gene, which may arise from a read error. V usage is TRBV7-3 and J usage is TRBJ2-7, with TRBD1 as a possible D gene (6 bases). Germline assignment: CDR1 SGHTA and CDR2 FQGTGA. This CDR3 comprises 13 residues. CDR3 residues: CASSLTRQDEQYF. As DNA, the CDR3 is TGTGCCAGCAGCCTAACGCGACAGGACGAACAGTACTTC.

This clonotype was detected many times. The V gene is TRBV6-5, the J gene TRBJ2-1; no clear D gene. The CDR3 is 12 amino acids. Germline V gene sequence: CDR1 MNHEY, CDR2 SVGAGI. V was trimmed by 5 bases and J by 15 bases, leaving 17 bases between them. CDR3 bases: TGTGCCAGCAGTGCTCCGGACCGGAATCGGTTCTTC. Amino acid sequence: CASSAPDRNRFF.

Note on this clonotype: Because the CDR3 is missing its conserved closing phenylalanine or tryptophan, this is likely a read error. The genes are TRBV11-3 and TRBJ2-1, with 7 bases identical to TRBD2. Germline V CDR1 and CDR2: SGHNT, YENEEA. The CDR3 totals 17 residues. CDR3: CASSLGRGEWGFDEQFL. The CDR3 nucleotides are TGTGCCAGCAGTTTAGGTCGGGGGGAGTGGGGTTTCGATGAGCAGTTCCTC.

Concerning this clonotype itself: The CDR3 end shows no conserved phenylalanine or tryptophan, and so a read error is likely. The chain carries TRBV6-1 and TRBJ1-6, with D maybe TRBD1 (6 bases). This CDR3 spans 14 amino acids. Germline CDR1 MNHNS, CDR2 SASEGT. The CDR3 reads CVSSRGLVNSPLHL. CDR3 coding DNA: TGTGTCAGCAGCCGGGGGCTCGTAAATTCACCCCTCCACCTT.

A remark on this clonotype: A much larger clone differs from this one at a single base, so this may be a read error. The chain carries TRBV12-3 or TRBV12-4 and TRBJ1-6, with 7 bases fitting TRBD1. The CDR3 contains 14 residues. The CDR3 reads CASRLGTDNSPLYF. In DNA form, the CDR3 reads TGTGCCAGCAGGCTCGGGACAGATAATTCACCCCTCTACTTT.

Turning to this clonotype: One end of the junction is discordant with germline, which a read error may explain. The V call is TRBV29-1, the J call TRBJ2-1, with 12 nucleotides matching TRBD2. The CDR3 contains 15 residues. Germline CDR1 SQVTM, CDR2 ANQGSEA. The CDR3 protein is CSLELAGGLGNEQFF. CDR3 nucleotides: TGTAGCCTTGAACTAGCGGGAGGCCTCGGCAATGAGCAGTTCTTC.

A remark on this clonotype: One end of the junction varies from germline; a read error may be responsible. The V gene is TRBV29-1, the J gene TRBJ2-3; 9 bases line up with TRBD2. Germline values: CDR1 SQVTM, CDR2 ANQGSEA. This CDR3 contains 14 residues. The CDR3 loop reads CSVSSGRSIDAQYF. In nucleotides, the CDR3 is TGCAGCGTCAGTAGCGGGAGAAGTATAGATGCGCAGTATTTT.

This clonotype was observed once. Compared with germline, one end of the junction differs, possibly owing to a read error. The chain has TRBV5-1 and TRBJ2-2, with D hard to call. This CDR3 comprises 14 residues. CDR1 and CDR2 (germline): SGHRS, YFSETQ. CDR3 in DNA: TGCACCAGCGAAGGTTCGCTAGGGCCCGGGGAGCTGTTTTTT. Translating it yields CTSEGSLGPGELFF.

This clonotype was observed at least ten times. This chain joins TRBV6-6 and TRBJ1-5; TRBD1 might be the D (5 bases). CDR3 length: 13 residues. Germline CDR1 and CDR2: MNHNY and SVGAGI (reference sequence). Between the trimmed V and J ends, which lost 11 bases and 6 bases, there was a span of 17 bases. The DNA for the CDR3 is TGTGCCGGGAAGACCGGGGACGCTCAGCCCCAGCATTTT. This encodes CAGKTGDAQPQHF.

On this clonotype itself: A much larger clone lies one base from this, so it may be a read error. The CDR3 loop reads CASSLGLAGVVEQYF. CDR3 DNA sequence: TGTGCCAGCAGCTTAGGGCTAGCGGGAGTTGTCGAGCAGTACTTC. V is TRBV7-8 and J is TRBJ2-7; TRBD2 aligns across 10 bases. Germline loops: CDR1 SGHVS, CDR2 FQNEAQ. This CDR3 contains 15 residues. V was clipped by 1 base and J by 6 bases; unmatched bases: 6.

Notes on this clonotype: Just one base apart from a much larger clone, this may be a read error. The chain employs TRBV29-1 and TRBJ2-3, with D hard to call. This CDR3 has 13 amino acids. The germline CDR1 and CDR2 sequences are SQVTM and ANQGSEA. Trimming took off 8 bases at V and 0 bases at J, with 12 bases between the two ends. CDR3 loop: CSMEYGSTDTQYF. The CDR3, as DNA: TGCAGCATGGAGTACGGAAGCACAGATACGCAGTATTTT.

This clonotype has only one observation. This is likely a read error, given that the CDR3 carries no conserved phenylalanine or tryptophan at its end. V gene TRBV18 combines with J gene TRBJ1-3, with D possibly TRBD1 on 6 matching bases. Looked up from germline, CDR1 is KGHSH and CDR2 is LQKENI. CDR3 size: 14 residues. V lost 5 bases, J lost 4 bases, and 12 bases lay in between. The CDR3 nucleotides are TGTGCCAGCTCATCGCAGGGGTCCGGAAACACCATATATTCT. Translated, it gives CASSSQGSGNTIYS.

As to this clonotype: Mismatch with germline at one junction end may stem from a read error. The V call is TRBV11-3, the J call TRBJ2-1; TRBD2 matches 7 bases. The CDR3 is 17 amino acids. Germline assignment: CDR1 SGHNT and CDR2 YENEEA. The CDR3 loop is CASSLGRGEWGVDEQLF. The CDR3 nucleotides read TGCGCCAGCAGTTTAGGTCGGGGGGAGTGGGGTGTCGATGAGCAGCTCTTC. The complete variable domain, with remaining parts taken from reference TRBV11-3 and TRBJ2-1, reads EAGVVQSPRYKIIEKKQPVAFWCNPISGHNTLYWYLQNLGQGPELLIRYENEEAVDDSQLPKDRFSAERLKGVDSTLKIQPAELGDSAVYLCASSLGRGEWGVDEQLFGPGTRLTVL.

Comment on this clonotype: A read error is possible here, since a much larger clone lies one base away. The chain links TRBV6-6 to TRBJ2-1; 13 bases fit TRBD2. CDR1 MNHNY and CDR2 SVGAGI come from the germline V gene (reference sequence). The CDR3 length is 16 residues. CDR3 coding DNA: TGTGCCGGCAGCCCCAGACTAGCGGGAGGAGGCCATGAGCAGTTCTTC. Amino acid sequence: CAGSPRLAGGGHEQFF.

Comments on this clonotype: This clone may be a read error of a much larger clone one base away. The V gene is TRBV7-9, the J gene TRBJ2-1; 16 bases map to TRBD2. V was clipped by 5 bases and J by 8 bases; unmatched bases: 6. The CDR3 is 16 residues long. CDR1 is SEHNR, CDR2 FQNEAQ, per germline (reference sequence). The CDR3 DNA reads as TGTGCCAGCAGCATTGGGACTAGCGGGAGGGCCCATGAGCAGTTCTTC. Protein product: CASSIGTSGRAHEQFF. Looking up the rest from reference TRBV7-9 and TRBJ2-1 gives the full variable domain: DTGVSQNPRHKITKRGQNVTFRCDPISEHNRLYWYRQTLGQGPEFLTYFQNEAQLEKSRLLSDRFSAERPKGSFSTLEIQRTEQGDSAMYLCASSIGTSGRAHEQFFGPGTRLTVL.

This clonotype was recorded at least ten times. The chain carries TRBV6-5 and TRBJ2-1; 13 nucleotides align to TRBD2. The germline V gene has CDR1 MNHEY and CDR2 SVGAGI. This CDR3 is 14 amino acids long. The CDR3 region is CASWGLAGNGEQFF. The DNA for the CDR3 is TGTGCGTCATGGGGACTAGCGGGAAATGGTGAGCAGTTCTTC.

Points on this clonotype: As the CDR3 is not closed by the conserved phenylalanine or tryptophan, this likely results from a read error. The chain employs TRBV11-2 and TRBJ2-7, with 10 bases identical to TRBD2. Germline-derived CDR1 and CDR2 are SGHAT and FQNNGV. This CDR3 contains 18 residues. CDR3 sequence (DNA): TGTGCCAGTAGCTTTCTGGTGGCTAGCGGGGGTACCTTGTACGAGCAGTACTTA. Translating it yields CASSFLVASGGTLYEQYL.

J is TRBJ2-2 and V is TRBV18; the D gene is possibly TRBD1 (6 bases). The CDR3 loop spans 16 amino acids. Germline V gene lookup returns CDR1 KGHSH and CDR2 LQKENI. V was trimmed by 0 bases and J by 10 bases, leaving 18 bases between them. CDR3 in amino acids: CASSPPAGANIEELFF. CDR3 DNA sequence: TGTGCCAGCTCACCACCGGCAGGGGCGAACATCGAGGAGCTGTTTTTT.

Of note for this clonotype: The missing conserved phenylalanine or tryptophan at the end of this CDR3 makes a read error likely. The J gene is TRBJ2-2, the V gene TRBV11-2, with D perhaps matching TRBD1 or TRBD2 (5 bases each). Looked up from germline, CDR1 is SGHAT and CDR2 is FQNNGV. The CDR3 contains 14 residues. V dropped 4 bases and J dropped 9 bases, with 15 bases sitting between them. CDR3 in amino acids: CASSSGSTGRELFY. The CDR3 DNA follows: TGTGCCAGCAGCTCGGGATCTACAGGCAGGGAGCTGTTTTAT.

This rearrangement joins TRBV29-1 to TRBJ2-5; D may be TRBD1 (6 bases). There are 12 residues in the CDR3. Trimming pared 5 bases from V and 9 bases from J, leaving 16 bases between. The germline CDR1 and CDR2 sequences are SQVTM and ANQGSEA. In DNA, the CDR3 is TGCAGCGTTTTACCCACAGGGAAGGCCCAGTACTTC. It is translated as CSVLPTGKAQYF.

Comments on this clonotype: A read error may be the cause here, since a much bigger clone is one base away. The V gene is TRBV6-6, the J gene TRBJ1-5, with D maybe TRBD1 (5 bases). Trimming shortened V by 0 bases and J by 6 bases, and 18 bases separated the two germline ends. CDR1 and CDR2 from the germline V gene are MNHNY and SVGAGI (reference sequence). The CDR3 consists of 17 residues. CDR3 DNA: TGTGCCAGCAGTTACTCGGAGGTGGCAGGGACCGGTCAGCCCCAGCATTTT. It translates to CASSYSEVAGTGQPQHF.

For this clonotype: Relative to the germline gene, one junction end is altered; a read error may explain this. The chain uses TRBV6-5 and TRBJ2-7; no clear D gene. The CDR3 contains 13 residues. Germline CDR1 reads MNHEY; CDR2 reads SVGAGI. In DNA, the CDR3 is TGTGCCAGCAGTCAGGATACCGGCTACGAGCAGTGCTTC. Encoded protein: CASSQDTGYEQCF.

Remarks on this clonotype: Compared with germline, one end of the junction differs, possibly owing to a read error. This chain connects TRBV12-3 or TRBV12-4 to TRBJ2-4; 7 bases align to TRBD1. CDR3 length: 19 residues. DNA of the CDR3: TGCGCCAGCCGTCTTGGGGGATACAGGGGAACGATGGTCAAAAACATTCAGTACTTC. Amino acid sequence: CASRLGGYRGTMVKNIQYF.

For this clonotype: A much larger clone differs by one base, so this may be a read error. The CDR3 is CASAQGVSGYTF. The CDR3 region has the DNA TGTGCTAGTGCCCAGGGGGTGAGTGGCTACACCTTC. The rearrangement links TRBV12-5 to TRBJ1-2; TRBD1 matches 7 bases. The germline gives CDR1 LGHNT, CDR2 FRNRAP. The CDR3 is 12 residues long. The V gene end was trimmed by 7 bases and the J gene end by 7 bases; junction bases not matched to a gene: 6.

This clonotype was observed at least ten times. The CDR3 coding sequence is TGTGCCAGCAGCTTAGCTCTATTGGGGACTAGCGGAAACAATGAGCAGTTCTTC. Translation gives CASSLALLGTSGNNEQFF. The chain links TRBV7-8 to TRBJ2-1, with TRBD2 matching over 11 bases. Germline lookup yields CDR1 SGHVS and CDR2 FQNEAQ. With V trimmed by 0 bases and J by 5 bases, 9 bases remained unmatched. The CDR3 sequence is 18 residues long.

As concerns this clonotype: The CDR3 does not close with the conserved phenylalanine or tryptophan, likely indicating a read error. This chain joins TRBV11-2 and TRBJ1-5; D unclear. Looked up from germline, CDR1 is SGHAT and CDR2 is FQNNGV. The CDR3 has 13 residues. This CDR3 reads CACSTIGNQPQHL. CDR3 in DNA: TGTGCCTGCAGCACCATAGGAAATCAGCCCCAGCATCTT.

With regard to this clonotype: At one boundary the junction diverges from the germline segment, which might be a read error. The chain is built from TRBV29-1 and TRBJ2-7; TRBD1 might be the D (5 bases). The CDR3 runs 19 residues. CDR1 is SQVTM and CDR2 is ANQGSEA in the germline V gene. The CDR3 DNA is TGCAGGGTTCATACAGGTAATCCCGCTTCCAAAAACCCGACCTACGAGGAGTACTTC. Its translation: CRVHTGNPASKNPTYEEYF.

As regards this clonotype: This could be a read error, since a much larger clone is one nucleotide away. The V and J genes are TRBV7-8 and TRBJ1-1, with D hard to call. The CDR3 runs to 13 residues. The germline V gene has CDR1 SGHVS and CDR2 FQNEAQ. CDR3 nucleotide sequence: TGTACCAGCAGCTTAGAGCAACGGACTGAAGCTTTCTTT. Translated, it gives CTSSLEQRTEAFF.

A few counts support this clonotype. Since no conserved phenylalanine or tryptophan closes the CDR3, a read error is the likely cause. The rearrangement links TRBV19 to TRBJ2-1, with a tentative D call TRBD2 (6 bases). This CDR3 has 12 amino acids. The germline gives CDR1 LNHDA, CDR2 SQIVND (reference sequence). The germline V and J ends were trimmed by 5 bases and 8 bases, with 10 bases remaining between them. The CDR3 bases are TGTGCCAGTAGTTTCTTAGCGGATGAGCAGTTCCTC. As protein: CASSFLADEQFL.